A selection of T cell receptor beta chains follows, all from one sample in a study of immune evolution from preneoplasia to lung adenocarcinoma. Profiling relied on immunoSEQ multiplex PCR, and the TCRdb table lists in-frame clones only, not all of them. There are about 26,000 clones in the sample; just under 75% occur only once, and 4.5% to 7% lies in the top ten. Sequences were obtained from FFPE invasive lung adenocarcinoma tissue. The receptors shown here come from a person aged 55 to 69 with invasive lung adenocarcinoma. Some clones in this sample may be carry-over from other donors' samples. CDR3s include the opening cysteine and the closing phenylalanine or tryptophan. D genes are given only for firm matches. Rows may omit the clone size; those that give it use once, few, many or a size class.

v_call,d_call,clone_size,j_call,cdr3_nt,cdr3_aa
TRBV18,TRBD2,few,TRBJ2-6,TGTGCCAGCTCACCACCGGGAGGGATCGGGGCCAACGTCCTGACTTTC,CASSPPGGIGANVLTF
TRBV7-2,.,.,TRBJ2-7,TGTGCCAGCAGCCCCAGCTGGGGCAACTCCTACGAGCAGTACTTC,CASSPSWGNSYEQYF
TRBV7-2,.,few,TRBJ2-2,TGTGCCAGCAGCCCGGGGTATGTCGGCTCCTTTAACACCGGGGAGCTGTTTTTT,CASSPGYVGSFNTGELFF
TRBV28,.,once,TRBJ2-3,TGTGCCAGCAGTTCACTACGACAGAGCTCTAGCACAGATACGCAGTATTTT,CASSSLRQSSSTDTQYF
TRBV28,TRBD2,.,TRBJ2-6,TGTGCCAGCAGTTTAAGGCGCGGGAGGGCCAAGGTTTCTGGGGCCAACGTCCTGACTTTC,CASSLRRGRAKVSGANVLTF
TRBV6-4,.,.,TRBJ2-5,TGTGCCAGCAGTGCAAGTGCAGGTGACTCCTCATTGGCCCAGTACTTC,CASSASAGDSSLAQYF
TRBV6-5,.,few,TRBJ2-6,TGTGCCAGCAGTTACATCGGTTCTGGGGCCAACGTCCTGACTTTC,CASSYIGSGANVLTF
TRBV11-2,.,.,TRBJ2-7,TGTGCCAGCAGCTACCAGGGCAGCTCCTACGAGCAGTACTTC,CASSYQGSSYEQYF
TRBV7-9,.,.,TRBJ1-5,TGTGCCAGCAGCTTGTCAGGGGACGAGCAGCCCCAGCATTTT,CASSLSGDEQPQHF
TRBV19,TRBD1,medium-sized,TRBJ2-7,TGTGCCAGTAGTATCGGACAGGGGACTTCCTACGAGCAGTACTTC,CASSIGQGTSYEQYF
TRBV7-3,TRBD1,.,TRBJ1-2,TGTGCCAGCAGCCCAGCCGGGGGACAGCGCCCCTATGGCTACACCTTC,CASSPAGGQRPYGYTF
TRBV2,.,few,TRBJ2-4,TGTGCCAGCAGCGTCTCCATAGTAGCCAAAAACATTCAGTACTTC,CASSVSIVAKNIQYF
TRBV27,.,.,TRBJ1-1,TGTGCCAGCATGTTTCGGACTGAAGCTTTCTTT,CASMFRTEAFF
TRBV11-2,.,.,TRBJ2-7,TGTGCCAGCAGCCTCTACGAGCAGTACTTC,CASSLYEQYF
TRBV28,TRBD2,few,TRBJ2-7,TGTGCCAGCAGTTTCTCTAGCGGGAGCTACGAGCAGTACTTC,CASSFSSGSYEQYF
TRBV18,.,few,TRBJ2-7,TGTGCCAGCTCTCCCAATGGAGCACGGGAGCAGTACTTC,CASSPNGAREQYF
TRBV28,.,.,TRBJ1-5,TGTGCCAGCAGTTTGTTGGGGGAGGCCAATCAGCCCCAGCATTTT,CASSLLGEANQPQHF